The 9 T cell receptor beta chains below were found in one sample sequenced in a study of regulatory T cells in long-lasting Graves disease. Relying on iRepertoire HTBI primers and Arm-PCR of CDR3 regions, the team built TCR beta libraries. TCRdb independently ran MiXCR on the multiplex PCR reads; one entry per CDR3 protein. This repertoire shows over 450,000 distinct CDR3 sequences, around 12% found once; its top ten account for about 8.3%. Time point defined: newly diagnosed GD, antithyroid drugs for less than 3 months. Generation of the TCR library employed RNA extracted from PBMCs. The sample was also linked to a second study, of T cells in Graves' hyperthyroidism and ophthalmopathy.

Specimen: peripheral blood mononuclear cells (PBMCs), collected at new diagnosis, from a patient treated with antithyroid drugs. All receptors derive from a woman younger than 45 with Graves disease.

CDR3 sequence: CSAREEGADETGELFF. CDR3 sequence (DNA): TGCAGTGCTAGAGAGGAGGGAGCGGATGAAACCGGGGAGCTGTTTTTT. V gene TRBV20-1 combines with J gene TRBJ2-2; TRBD2 might be the D (6 bases). Germline CDR1 and CDR2: DFQATT and SNEGSKA (reference sequence). The V end lost 0 bases, the J end lost 5 bases, and 16 bases lay between the germline ends. This CDR3 comprises 16 residues.

The genes are TRBV15 and TRBJ1-6; D is ambiguous. Germline lookup yields CDR1 LNHNV and CDR2 YYDKDF (reference sequence). The CDR3 covers 14 residues. Trimming removed 0 bases at V and 11 bases at J, with 11 bases between. The CDR3 DNA sequence: TGTGCCACCAGCAGAGAATGGGCCGGAACACCCCTCCACTTT. It yields the protein CATSREWAGTPLHF.

This clonotype was seen ten or more times. V gene TRBV14 combines with J gene TRBJ2-7; 7 bases line up with TRBD1. Trimming took 4 bases from V and 4 from J; bases not matched to a gene: 7. Germline lookup yields CDR1 SGHDN and CDR2 FVKESK. The CDR3 runs to 14 residues. The CDR3 loop reads CASSPLMDRYEQYF. The CDR3 DNA follows: TGTGCCAGCAGCCCCCTGATGGACAGGTACGAGCAGTACTTC. Full variable domain (remainder filled in from reference TRBV14 and TRBJ2-7): EAGVTQFPSHSVIEKGQTVTLRCDPISGHDNLYWYRRVMGKEIKFLLHFVKESKQDESGMPNNRFLAERTGGTYSTLKVQPAELEDSGVYFCASSPLMDRYEQYFGPGTRLTVT.

This clonotype was picked up many times. This rearrangement joins TRBV28 to TRBJ1-5; D is perhaps TRBD1 (6 bases). V was trimmed by 10 bases and J by 9 bases, leaving 16 bases between them. The CDR3 runs to 12 residues. CDR1 MDHEN and CDR2 SYDVKM come from the germline V gene. The CDR3 region is CATKDSLRPQHF. The CDR3 nucleotides are TGTGCCACCAAGGACAGTTTACGGCCCCAGCATTTT.

The chain links TRBV20-1 to TRBJ1-2, with a possible D match to TRBD1 (6 bases). Trimming shortened V by 0 bases and J by 4 bases, and 12 bases separated the two germline ends. The CDR3 is 14 amino acids. The germline gives CDR1 DFQATT, CDR2 SNEGSKA (reference sequence). In DNA, the CDR3 is TGCAGTGCTAGAGAGCCCTCGGGGGCCTATGGCTACACCTTC. As protein: CSAREPSGAYGYTF.

Comments on this clonotype: This CDR3 fails to terminate in the conserved phenylalanine or tryptophan, so it likely reflects a read error. The V gene is TRBV7-9, the J gene TRBJ2-5, with unresolved D. With 2 bases removed from V and 4 bases from J, the gap between germline ends came to 8 bases. The CDR3 spans 13 residues. Per the germline V gene, CDR1 is SEHNR and CDR2 is FQNEAQ (reference sequence). The CDR3 spells CASSLSGGETQYS. Here the CDR3 DNA reads TGTGCCAGCAGCTTATCGGGTGGAGAGACCCAGTACTCC.

This clonotype turned up a few times. This CDR3 reads CASSQRRDGVYEQYF. The CDR3, as DNA: TGTGCCAGCAGCCAACGACGGGACGGGGTCTACGAGCAGTACTTC. The chain joins TRBV3-1 to TRBJ2-7; perhaps D is TRBD1 or TRBD2 (5 bases each). With 2 bases removed from V and 3 bases from J, the gap between germline ends came to 14 bases. Germline V gene lookup returns CDR1 LGHDT and CDR2 YNNKEL (reference sequence). There are 15 residues in the CDR3.

This clonotype was observed many times. V and J are TRBV30 and TRBJ1-1; D uncertain. Germline values: CDR1 GTSNPN, CDR2 SVGIG (reference sequence). The ends were cut back, 3 bases at V and 4 bases at J, with 6 bases in the middle. The CDR3 sequence is 11 residues long. CDR3 loop: CAWSGFTEAFF. The CDR3 bases are TGTGCCTGGAGCGGGTTCACTGAAGCTTTCTTT.

This chain joins TRBV19 and TRBJ1-1, with 7 bases identical to TRBD1. The CDR3 covers 17 residues. The junction had 11 bases not matched to a gene; V was cut back by 4 bases and J by 0 bases. Germline values: CDR1 LNHDA, CDR2 SQIVND (reference sequence). CDR3 loop: CASSRIDREWMNTEAFF. The CDR3 bases are TGTGCCAGTAGTAGGATTGACAGGGAGTGGATGAACACTGAAGCTTTCTTT.